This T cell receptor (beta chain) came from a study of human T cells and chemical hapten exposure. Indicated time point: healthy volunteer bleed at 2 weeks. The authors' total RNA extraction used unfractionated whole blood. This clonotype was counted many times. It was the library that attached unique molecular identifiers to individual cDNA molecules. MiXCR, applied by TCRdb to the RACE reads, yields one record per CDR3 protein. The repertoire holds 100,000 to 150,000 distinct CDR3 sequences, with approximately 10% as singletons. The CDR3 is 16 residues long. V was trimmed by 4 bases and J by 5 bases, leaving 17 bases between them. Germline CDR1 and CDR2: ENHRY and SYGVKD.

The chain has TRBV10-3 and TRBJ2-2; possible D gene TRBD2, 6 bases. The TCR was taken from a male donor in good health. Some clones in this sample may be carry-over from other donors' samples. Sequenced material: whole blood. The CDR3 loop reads CAISAISGDYTGELFF. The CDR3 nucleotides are TGTGCCATCAGTGCGATTAGCGGAGACTATACCGGGGAGCTGTTTTTT.